This T cell receptor (beta chain) was sequenced for a study of shared clonotypes between healthy human individuals. Details on this clone: The antigen is unknown.

Overall study findings and caveats: Naive CD4 clonotype sharing across several donors was approximately 5%.

Some clones are missing from TCRdb's copy, which holds only in-frame ones; the method was immunoSEQ multiplex PCR. The sample records 2 million to 3 million clones, roughly 93% being singletons. The source of this sequence is a man in his late teens or twenties in good health. Some clones in this sample may be carry-over from other donors' samples. The sequenced material came from naive CD4+ T cells from PBMCs. The subset was: CD45RA+ positively selected.

In DNA, the CDR3 is TGTGCCAGCAGGGACAGGGCGGGAACTGAAGCTTTCTTT. Its translation is CASRDRAGTEAFF. The genes are TRBV6-5 and TRBJ1-1, with TRBD1 matching over 8 bases. The ends lost 6 bases at V and 5 bases at J; junction bases unmatched: 5. Per the germline V gene, CDR1 is MNHEY and CDR2 is SVGAGI. The CDR3 spans 13 residues.